The sequence of this T cell receptor (beta chain) was determined in a study of blood T cell repertoires in COVID-19. Germline V CDR1 and CDR2: ENHRY, SYGVKD. The CDR3 spans 15 residues. V gave up 3 bases and J gave up 9 bases; unmatched junction bases: 11. This clone came up a few times. This table comes from immunoSEQ multiplex PCR, and its TCRdb copy is limited to in-frame clones, with some not included. The repertoire holds roughly 100,000 clones, with roughly 81% as singletons. The chain employs TRBV10-3 and TRBJ2-1, with TRBD2 identical over 7 bases. This sequence was found in a woman in her 70s with acute or convalescent COVID-19. The sample consisted of peripheral blood. In DNA form, the CDR3 reads TGTGCCATCAGTGATCAGACTAGCACTGGGGCTGAGCAGTTCTTC. It is translated as CAISDQTSTGAEQFF.